A selection of T cell receptor beta chains follows, all from one sample in a study of CD8+ T cells in alopecia areata. Measured with immunoSEQ multiplex PCR; TCRdb has only the in-frame clones, and not every one. The repertoire includes some 160,000 clones, roughly 65% of them detected once, and roughly 0.99% sits in the top ten. This sample comprised CD4+ T cells sorted from blood, obtained at week 4, from a patient treated with tofacitinib. All receptors come from a human donor with alopecia areata. Each CDR3 is given with its conserved first and last residue. Each record gives: clone size, D gene, J gene, V gene, CDR3 DNA, CDR3 protein. A D gene is named only where the DNA matches it firmly. Clone size is not always given. Where it is, it says once, few, many or a class for expanded clones.

size: few
D: NA
J: TRBJ2-7
V: TRBV11-2
DNA: TGTGCCAGCAGCTGGACAGTATCCTACGAGCAGTACTTC
CDR3: CASSWTVSYEQYF

size: NA
D: NA
J: TRBJ2-6
V: TRBV29-1
DNA: TGCAGTGTGACAGAAGGGGCTGGGGCCAACGTCCTGACTTTC
CDR3: CSVTEGAGANVLTF

size: NA
D: TRBD1
J: TRBJ2-1
V: TRBV5-1
DNA: TGCGCCAGCAGCTTGACAGGGGTGAACTACAATGAGCAGTTCTTC
CDR3: CASSLTGVNYNEQFF

size: NA
D: TRBD2
J: TRBJ2-7
V: TRBV4-1
DNA: TGCGCCAGCAGCCAACCCGGGGTACGACTAGCGGACTACGAGCAGTACTTC
CDR3: CASSQPGVRLADYEQYF

size: NA
D: NA
J: TRBJ2-7
V: TRBV30
DNA: TGTGCCTGGAGTCATCTAAGCGAGCAGTACTTC
CDR3: CAWSHLSEQYF

size: NA
D: TRBD1
J: TRBJ1-1
V: TRBV29-1
DNA: TGCAGCGTGTGGACAGGATCAGGGGAAGCTTTCTTT
CDR3: CSVWTGSGEAFF

size: NA
D: TRBD1
J: TRBJ1-2
V: TRBV29-1
DNA: TGCAGCGTTAAGGCAGGGGGCGCGATTGGTGGCTACACCTTC
CDR3: CSVKAGGAIGGYTF

size: once
D: TRBD1
J: TRBJ2-7
V: TRBV18
DNA: TGTGCCAGCTCAGGCGGGACAGGGAAGTTGTACGAGCAGTACTTC
CDR3: CASSGGTGKLYEQYF

size: NA
D: TRBD1
J: TRBJ2-7
V: TRBV10-3
DNA: TGTGCCATCAGCAGGGACAGGGAAATATACGAGCAGTACTTC
CDR3: CAISRDREIYEQYF

size: NA
D: NA
J: TRBJ1-1
V: TRBV30
DNA: TGTGCCTGGAGGCTACAGGGGAACACTGAAGCTTTCTTT
CDR3: CAWRLQGNTEAFF

size: NA
D: NA
J: TRBJ1-3
V: TRBV30
DNA: TGTGCCTGGAGTACGGCGAACAGGGGAAACACCATATATTTT
CDR3: CAWSTANRGNTIYF

size: NA
D: NA
J: TRBJ1-1
V: TRBV30
DNA: TGTGCCTGGAGTGTACTCATGAACACTGAAGCTTTCTTT
CDR3: CAWSVLMNTEAFF

size: once
D: TRBD1
J: TRBJ2-2
V: TRBV7-3
DNA: TGTGCCAGCAGCGCGCAGGGGGCGAACACCGGGGAGCTGTTTTTT
CDR3: CASSAQGANTGELFF

size: once
D: NA
J: TRBJ1-2
V: TRBV5-6
DNA: TGTGCCAGCAGCTTGAGTAGGACAGTCTATGGCTACACCTTC
CDR3: CASSLSRTVYGYTF

size: NA
D: NA
J: TRBJ1-3
V: TRBV29-1
DNA: TGCAGCGCAAGAGTACTTGGAAACACCATATATTTT
CDR3: CSARVLGNTIYF

size: NA
D: TRBD1
J: TRBJ1-1
V: TRBV11-2
DNA: TGTGCCAGCAGCATTACAGGGGCGGTGGGTGAAGCTTTCTTT
CDR3: CASSITGAVGEAFF

size: NA
D: TRBD1
J: TRBJ2-1
V: TRBV29-1
DNA: TGCAGCGGGGGGACAGGGGGCAAGTACAATGAGCAGTTCTTC
CDR3: CSGGTGGKYNEQFF

size: NA
D: TRBD1
J: TRBJ2-7
V: TRBV27
DNA: TGTGCCAGCAGTTTCACAGTGGACAGGGGAGGGTACGAGCAGTACTTC
CDR3: CASSFTVDRGGYEQYF

size: NA
D: TRBD1
J: TRBJ1-6
V: TRBV7-2
DNA: TGTGCCAGCAGCTTAACCCGACAGGGAGGGTCACCCCTCCACTTT
CDR3: CASSLTRQGGSPLHF

size: NA
D: TRBD1
J: TRBJ1-1
V: TRBV27
DNA: TGTGCCAGCAGTTGGGGGACAGGGGGAACTGAAGCTTTCTTT
CDR3: CASSWGTGGTEAFF

size: NA
D: TRBD2
J: TRBJ2-1
V: TRBV29-1
DNA: TGCAGCATGTCCGGGACTAGCGGGTCGAGCTCCTACAATGAGCAGTTCTTC
CDR3: CSMSGTSGSSSYNEQFF

size: NA
D: NA
J: TRBJ2-5
V: TRBV13
DNA: TGTGCCAGCACGGTCCAAGAGACCCAGTACTTC
CDR3: CASTVQETQYF

size: NA
D: NA
J: TRBJ1-6
V: TRBV29-1
DNA: TGCAGCGTTGAAGACGGGTATAATTCACCCCTCCACTTT
CDR3: CSVEDGYNSPLHF

size: NA
D: NA
J: TRBJ1-5
V: TRBV11-2
DNA: TGTGCCAGCAGCTTAGATTTGAGGAATCAGCCCCAGCATTTT
CDR3: CASSLDLRNQPQHF

size: NA
D: TRBD1
J: TRBJ2-5
V: TRBV4-1
DNA: TGCGCCAGCAGCCAGGACCCTGGACAGGGTCGGGGGACCCAGTACTTC
CDR3: CASSQDPGQGRGTQYF

size: NA
D: TRBD2
J: TRBJ2-7
V: TRBV5-1
DNA: TGCGCCAGCAGCTTGGTAGCGGGGGCCTACGAGCAGTACTTC
CDR3: CASSLVAGAYEQYF

size: NA
D: NA
J: TRBJ2-3
V: TRBV20-1
DNA: TGCAGCGGGGGGCTCACAGATACGCAGTATTTT
CDR3: CSGGLTDTQYF

size: NA
D: NA
J: TRBJ1-2
V: TRBV15
DNA: TGTGCCACCAGCAGAGATGGCTATGGCTACACCTTC
CDR3: CATSRDGYGYTF

size: once
D: NA
J: TRBJ2-7
V: TRBV29-1
DNA: TGCAGCGCTACGGGACGGAGCTCCTACGAGCAGTACTTC
CDR3: CSATGRSSYEQYF

size: NA
D: TRBD2
J: TRBJ2-3
V: TRBV10-2
DNA: TGCGCCAGCAGCCCCACTGCGGGGGGCACAGATACGCAGTATTTT
CDR3: CASSPTAGGTDTQYF

size: once
D: NA
J: TRBJ2-7
V: TRBV25-1
DNA: TGTGCCAGCAGTCCAGGGGCGGCGTACGAGCAGTACTTC
CDR3: CASSPGAAYEQYF

size: NA
D: NA
J: TRBJ1-6
V: TRBV7-2
DNA: TGTGCCAGCAGCTTAGCTCGTCAAGCGGCCCTCCACTTT
CDR3: CASSLARQAALHF

size: NA
D: NA
J: TRBJ2-1
V: TRBV7-9
DNA: TGTGCCAGCAGCATAACCGGACCGTCAGGGACGGAGCAGTTCTTC
CDR3: CASSITGPSGTEQFF

size: NA
D: TRBD2
J: TRBJ2-1
V: TRBV10-3
DNA: TGTGCCTCCGGGGGGGCCACCTACAATGAGCAGTTCTTC
CDR3: CASGGATYNEQFF

size: NA
D: NA
J: TRBJ1-2
V: TRBV25-1
DNA: TGTGCCAGCAGTGAATCGGGGAGAAGTCATGGCTACACCTTC
CDR3: CASSESGRSHGYTF

size: NA
D: NA
J: TRBJ2-1
V: TRBV6-6
DNA: TGTGCCAGCAGTTACGGGGCACGGGGCGTGAATGAGCAGTTCTTC
CDR3: CASSYGARGVNEQFF

size: few
D: TRBD2
J: TRBJ2-4
V: TRBV10-3
DNA: TGTGCCATCAGCTTACTAGCGGGGGAGGTAAACATTCAGTACTTC
CDR3: CAISLLAGEVNIQYF

size: once
D: NA
J: TRBJ2-7
V: TRBV29-1
DNA: TGCAGCGTTGGCTGGGCCTCCTACGAGCAGTACTTC
CDR3: CSVGWASYEQYF

size: NA
D: NA
J: TRBJ2-7
V: TRBV30
DNA: TGTGCCTGGAGTGTAGGGCGCCTGGCTCGCTCCTACGAGCAGTACTTC
CDR3: CAWSVGRLARSYEQYF

size: NA
D: NA
J: TRBJ2-3
V: TRBV25-1
DNA: TGTGCCAGCAGTGAATGGAGGGAGATTGATACGCAGTATTTT
CDR3: CASSEWREIDTQYF

size: few
D: NA
J: TRBJ1-6
V: TRBV7-9
DNA: TGTGCCAGCAGCTCCTCTGAGAGACCCTCTAATTCACCCCTCCACTTT
CDR3: CASSSSERPSNSPLHF

size: few
D: NA
J: TRBJ2-5
V: TRBV2
DNA: TGTGCCAGCAGGGTCGACTGGTTGACTCAAGAGACCCAGTACTTC
CDR3: CASRVDWLTQETQYF

size: NA
D: NA
J: TRBJ2-7
V: TRBV29-1
DNA: TGCAGCGTCCTGGGAGGGGGAAGCTCCTACGAGCAGTACTTC
CDR3: CSVLGGGSSYEQYF

size: NA
D: NA
J: TRBJ2-5
V: TRBV7-6
DNA: TGTGCCAGCAGCTTAGGCGGGCAGACCCAGTACTTC
CDR3: CASSLGGQTQYF

size: few
D: TRBD1
J: TRBJ1-5
V: TRBV7-9
DNA: TGTGCCAGCAGCTTAGCCGGGACAGGACACAATCAGCCCCAGCATTTT
CDR3: CASSLAGTGHNQPQHF

size: NA
D: TRBD2
J: TRBJ2-2
V: TRBV6-1
DNA: TGTGCCAGCAGCCCGGGAGGCGGGACCGGGGAGCTGTTTTTT
CDR3: CASSPGGGTGELFF

size: few
D: TRBD1
J: TRBJ1-4
V: TRBV12-5
DNA: TGTGCTAGTGGTTTGGTACTGATGACAGGGGATGAAAAACTGTTTTTT
CDR3: CASGLVLMTGDEKLFF

size: few
D: NA
J: TRBJ2-7
V: TRBV2
DNA: TGTGCCAGCATCTTATCCTACGAGCAGTACTTC
CDR3: CASILSYEQYF